This T cell receptor (beta chain) was obtained from a study of lymphopenia after photon versus proton radiotherapy. About this clone itself: Its specificity is not known.

Study results and caveats: Better survival with proton therapy was suggested as possible, not demonstrated. Post-nadir TCR diversity decline inversely tracked overall survival among those who died.

TCRdb's table, derived via immunoSEQ multiplex PCR, lists solely in-frame clones and lacks some. This sample has more than 25,000 clones, with roughly nine tenths found just once. Trimming stripped 6 bases from V and 2 bases from J, with 10 bases between. Germline V CDR1 and CDR2: MNHEY, SVGAGI. The CDR3 is 14 amino acids. This chain joins TRBV6-5 and TRBJ2-2; D might be TRBD2 (5 bases). The TCR originated in a woman in her forties or fifties with pancreatic cancer. The starting material was peripheral blood, obtained from a patient treated with photon-based radiotherapy. CDR3 loop: CASRPGSNTGELFF. DNA for the CDR3: TGTGCCAGCAGACCGGGGTCCAACACCGGGGAGCTGTTTTTT.